Below, one T cell receptor beta chain is given with its context. Its antigen is currently unknown. The data originate from a study of chemoradiotherapy in HPV16-positive cancers. Regarding the study as a whole: Candidate HPV-specific clones and E7-related TCR motifs grew in tumor during treatment.

This CDR3 contains 16 residues. Germline CDR1 LGHNA, CDR2 YNFKEQ. V shed 3 bases and J shed 4 bases, with 17 bases lying between them. Over chemoradiotherapy, repertoires were sampled more than once. Here immunoSEQ multiplex PCR was the method, and the copy in TCRdb shows in-frame clones only, minus some. In the table there are 3,500 to 5,000 clones, 84% of which are singletons. The material sequenced was tumor tissue, taken from a patient who underwent chemoradiotherapy. V is TRBV4-2 and J is TRBJ2-3; D possibly corresponds to TRBD1 (6 bases). The TCR originated in a human donor with HPV-associated anogenital cancer. CDR3 region: CASSHQRGGQADTQYF. The CDR3 DNA reads as TGTGCCAGCAGCCACCAACGAGGGGGTCAGGCAGATACGCAGTATTTT.